This TCR beta chain was identified during a study of human versus mouse CDR3 diversity and MHC coevolution. Findings and caveats of the study: Some 1.6 million TCR beta clonotypes were estimated for humans, the largest repertoire. Among all groups, most of the three human donors showed least clonal inequality. Compared with mice, human CDR3s carried more deletions and insertions on average.

With respect to this clone: Its antigen remains unknown.

Assay: immunoSEQ multiplex PCR; the TCRdb copy retains only in-frame clones and omits some. The sample records about 83,000 clones, about nine tenths being singletons. The ends lost 4 bases at V and 5 bases at J; junction bases unmatched: 7. Germline V gene lookup returns CDR1 SQVTM and CDR2 ANQGSEA. CDR3 length: 14 amino acids. This receptor was identified in a person aged 25-75 years in good health. The V gene is TRBV29-1, the J gene TRBJ1-2, with TRBD1 matching over 10 bases. The sample consisted of naive CD4+ T cells from blood. Subset reported: CD45RO-negative CD62L-positive naive CD4 T cells. CDR3 region: CSVGGQGSNYGYTF. The CDR3 DNA reads TGCAGCGTTGGGGGACAGGGGTCGAATTATGGCTACACCTTC.